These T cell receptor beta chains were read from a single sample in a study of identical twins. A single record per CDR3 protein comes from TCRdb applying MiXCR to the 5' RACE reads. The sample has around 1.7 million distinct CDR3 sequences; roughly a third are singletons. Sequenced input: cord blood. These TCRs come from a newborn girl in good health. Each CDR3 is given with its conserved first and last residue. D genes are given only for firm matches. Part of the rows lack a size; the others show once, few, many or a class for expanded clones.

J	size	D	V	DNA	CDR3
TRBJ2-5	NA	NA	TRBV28	TGTGCCAGCAGTCGGCCAGGGCGGAACCAAGAGACCCAGTACTTC	CASSRPGRNQETQYF
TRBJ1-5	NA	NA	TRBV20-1	TGCAGTGCCCACAGACATAGCAATCAGCCCCAGCATTTT	CSAHRHSNQPQHF
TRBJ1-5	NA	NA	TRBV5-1	TGCGCCAGAAAACAGGGCCTCGATCAGCCCCAGCATTTT	CARKQGLDQPQHF
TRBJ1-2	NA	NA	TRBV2	TGTGCCAGCAGTGAAAAGCCATCGTGGGACTATGGCTACACCTTC	CASSEKPSWDYGYTF
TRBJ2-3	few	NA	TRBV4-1	TGCGCCAGCAGCCAATGGGGGGGCTCAGATACGCAGTATTTT	CASSQWGGSDTQYF
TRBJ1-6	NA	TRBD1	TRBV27	TGTGCCAGCAGTCCCCATCCAGGGGGGGAGTCACCCCTCCACTTT	CASSPHPGGESPLHF
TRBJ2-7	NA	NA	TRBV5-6	TGTGCCAGCAGCTTCTACGGTTCCTCCTACGGGCAGTACTTC	CASSFYGSSYGQYF
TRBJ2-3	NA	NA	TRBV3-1	TGTGCCAGCAGCCAATCGGTAAAGCAGTATTTT	CASSQSVKQYF
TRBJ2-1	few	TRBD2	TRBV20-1	TGCAGTGCTAGAGATCGGCTAGCGGGAGGGCGTGAGCAGTTCTTC	CSARDRLAGGREQFF
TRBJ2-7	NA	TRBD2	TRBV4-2	TGTGCCAGCAGCCAGTCCGGGACTAGCGGTTACAATGAGCAGTACTTC	CASSQSGTSGYNEQYF
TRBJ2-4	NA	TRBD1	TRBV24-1	TGTGCCACCAGTGATTTGGCAGGGGGCATTCAGTACTTC	CATSDLAGGIQYF
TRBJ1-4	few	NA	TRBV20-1	TGCAGTGCTTCCGGGACGTATGAAAAACTGTTTTTT	CSASGTYEKLFF
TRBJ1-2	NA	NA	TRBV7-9	TGTGCCAGCAGCTTAGAAACGGCCTCTAACTATGGCTACACCTTC	CASSLETASNYGYTF
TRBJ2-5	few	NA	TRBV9	TGTGCCAGCAGCGCCTCCGGGACGGGCCAAGAGACCCAGTACTTC	CASSASGTGQETQYF
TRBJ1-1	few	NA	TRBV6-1	TGTGCCAGCAGCTGGACCGTGGGTACTGAAGCTTTCTTT	CASSWTVGTEAFF
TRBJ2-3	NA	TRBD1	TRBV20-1	TGCAGTGCTACGGACAGGGCTAGCACAGATACGCAGTATTTT	CSATDRASTDTQYF
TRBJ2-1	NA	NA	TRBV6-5	TGTGCCAGCAGTTACTCCGGCGGCCTGGGGATCGATGAGCAGTTCTTC	CASSYSGGLGIDEQFF
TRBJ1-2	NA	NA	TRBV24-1	TGTGCCACCAGTGACTCGACACCCCTTAACTATGGCTACACCTTC	CATSDSTPLNYGYTF
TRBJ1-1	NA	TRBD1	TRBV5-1	TGCGCCAGCAGCCGTCCGGGGACAGGGGGCACTGAAGCTTTCTTT	CASSRPGTGGTEAFF
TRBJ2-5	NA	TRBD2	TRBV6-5	TGTGCCAGCAGTTCGGGGGGGCCCGAGACCCAGTACTTC	CASSSGGPETQYF
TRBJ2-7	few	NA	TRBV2	TGTGCCAGCAGTAGACAGAGGGCCTACGAGCAGTACTTC	CASSRQRAYEQYF
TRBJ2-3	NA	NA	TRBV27	TGTGCCGGCAGTTTATCGGCGAGCACAGATACGCAGTATTTT	CAGSLSASTDTQYF
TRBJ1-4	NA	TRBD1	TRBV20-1	TGCAGTGCCCCGGTTTGGGACAGGCGTAATGAAAAACTGTTTTTT	CSAPVWDRRNEKLFF
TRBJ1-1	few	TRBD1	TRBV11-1	TGTGCCAGCAGCATCCCGACAGGGGGCATGACTGAAGCTTTCTTT	CASSIPTGGMTEAFF
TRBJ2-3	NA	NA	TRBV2	TGTGCCATCCGAGCGGGCCCAAGCACAGATACGCAGTATTTT	CAIRAGPSTDTQYF
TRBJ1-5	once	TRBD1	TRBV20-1	TGCAGTGTAGCCGGGACAGGGAGGGGCAATCAGCCCCAGCATTTT	CSVAGTGRGNQPQHF
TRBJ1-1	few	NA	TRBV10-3	TGTGCCATCACCCCTCGGGCCGGGAACACTGAAGCTTTCTTT	CAITPRAGNTEAFF
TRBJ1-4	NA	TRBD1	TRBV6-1	TGTGCCAGCAGGGGACAGAACAATGAAAAACTGTTTTTT	CASRGQNNEKLFF
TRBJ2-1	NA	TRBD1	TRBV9	TGTGCCAGCAGCGTAGAGGGGGACAGAGACAATGAGCAGTTCTTC	CASSVEGDRDNEQFF
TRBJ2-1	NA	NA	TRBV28	TGTGCCAGCAGTTTCCCCACTTGGGGTCATGAGCAGTTCTTC	CASSFPTWGHEQFF
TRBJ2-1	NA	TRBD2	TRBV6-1	TGTGCCAGCATCGCTCTGGTAGGGAGGGACAATGAGCAGTTCTTC	CASIALVGRDNEQFF
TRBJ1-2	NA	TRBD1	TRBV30	TGTGCCTGGAGTCCTCCGGGACAGGGTGTTAATGGCTACACCTTC	CAWSPPGQGVNGYTF
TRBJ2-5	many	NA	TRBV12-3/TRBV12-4	TGTGCCAGCAGTTTCAGGGGAAGAGAGACCCAGTACTTC	CASSFRGRETQYF
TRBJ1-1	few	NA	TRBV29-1	TGCAGCGGTTGGGCCCCCACTGAAGCTTTCTTT	CSGWAPTEAFF
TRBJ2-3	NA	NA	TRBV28	TGTGCCAGCAGTTTAAGGGGATATGACAGACCTAGCACAGATACGCAGTATTTT	CASSLRGYDRPSTDTQYF
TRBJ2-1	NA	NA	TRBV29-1	TGCAGCGTGGGGGACCACAATGAGCAGTTCTTC	CSVGDHNEQFF
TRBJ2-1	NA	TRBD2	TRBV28	TGTGCCAGCAGTTTAGTGGCTAGCGGGAACGGTGAGCAGTTCTTC	CASSLVASGNGEQFF
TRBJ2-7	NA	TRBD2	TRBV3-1	TGTGCCAGCAGCCAAGTATCGGTCGCGGGAGGACCCTACGAGCAGTACTTC	CASSQVSVAGGPYEQYF
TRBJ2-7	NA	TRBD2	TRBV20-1	TGCAGTGCTAGAGTACTAGCGATCTCCTACAATGAGCAGTACTTC	CSARVLAISYNEQYF
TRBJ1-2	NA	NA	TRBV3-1	TGTGCCAGCAGCCTTTGGGCCTTCTATGGCTACACCTTC	CASSLWAFYGYTF
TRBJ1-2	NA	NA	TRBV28	TGTGCCAGCAGTTTAAGGCGGGGCTATGGCCACACCTTC	CASSLRRGYGHTF
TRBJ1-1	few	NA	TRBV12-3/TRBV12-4	TGTGCCAGCAGTTTTAACGGGGGCACTGAAGCTTTCTTT	CASSFNGGTEAFF
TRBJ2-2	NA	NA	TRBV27	TGTGCCAGCAGCCTTATCGTCCGACAGGGAGGCACGAACACCGGGGAGCTGTTTTTT	CASSLIVRQGGTNTGELFF
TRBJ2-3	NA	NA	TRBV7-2	TGTGCCAGCAGCTTTGTCGGGGTCCCCTCTAGCACAGATACGCAGTATTTT	CASSFVGVPSSTDTQYF
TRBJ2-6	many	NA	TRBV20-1	TGCAGTGCTAGAGACAGCTCTGGGGCCAACGTCCTGACTTTC	CSARDSSGANVLTF
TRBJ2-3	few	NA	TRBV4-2	TGTGCCAGCAGGCGCCACCGGGACTCACTCAACACAGATACGCAGTATTTT	CASRRHRDSLNTDTQYF
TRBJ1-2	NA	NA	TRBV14	TGTGCCAGCAGCCATCGGACGGTTAACTATGGCTACACCTTC	CASSHRTVNYGYTF
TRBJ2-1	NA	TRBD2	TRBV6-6	TGTGCCAGCAGTTACCCTAGCGGGAATGAGCAGTTCTTC	CASSYPSGNEQFF
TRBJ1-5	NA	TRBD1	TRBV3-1	TGTGCCAGCAGCCCGGCTGGGGACAGGATTAATCAGCCCCAGCATTTT	CASSPAGDRINQPQHF
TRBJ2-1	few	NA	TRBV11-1	TGTGCCAGCAGAGAGCGAGTTGGCTCCTACAATGAGCAGTTCTTC	CASRERVGSYNEQFF
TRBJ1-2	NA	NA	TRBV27	TGTGCCAGCAATTCCTATGGGGCTAACTATGGCTACACCTTC	CASNSYGANYGYTF
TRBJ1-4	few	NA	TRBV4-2	TGTGCCAGCAGCCCCTCGGCCCTTGCAACTAATGAAAAACTGTTTTTT	CASSPSALATNEKLFF
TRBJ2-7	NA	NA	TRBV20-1	TGCAGTGCTAGAGTCCTCGCGCCCGCAACCTACGAGCAGTACTTC	CSARVLAPATYEQYF
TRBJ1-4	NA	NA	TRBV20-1	TGCAGTGCCAAAACAGGGCCGAAGGTAGTAACAACTAATGAAAAACTGTTTTTT	CSAKTGPKVVTTNEKLFF
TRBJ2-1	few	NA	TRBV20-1	TGCAGTACCCCGACCTACAATGAGCAGTTCTTC	CSTPTYNEQFF
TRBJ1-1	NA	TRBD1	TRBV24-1	TGTGCCACCAGTGATGCGACAGGGACTAACACTGAAGCTTTCTTT	CATSDATGTNTEAFF
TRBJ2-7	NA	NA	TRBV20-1	TGCAGTGCTGACCGACAGTCGACACTTTACAATGAGCAGTACTTC	CSADRQSTLYNEQYF